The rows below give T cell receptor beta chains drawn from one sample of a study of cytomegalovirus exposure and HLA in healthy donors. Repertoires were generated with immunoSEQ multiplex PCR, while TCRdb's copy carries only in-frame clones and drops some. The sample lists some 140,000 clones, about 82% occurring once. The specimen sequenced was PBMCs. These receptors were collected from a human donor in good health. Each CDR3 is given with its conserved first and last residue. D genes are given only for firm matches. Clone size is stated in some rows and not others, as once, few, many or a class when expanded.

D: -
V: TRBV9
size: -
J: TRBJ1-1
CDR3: CASSPGRDTEAFF
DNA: TGTGCCAGCAGCCCGGGGAGGGACACTGAAGCTTTCTTT

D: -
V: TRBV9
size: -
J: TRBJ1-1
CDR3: CASSPLPETNTEAFF
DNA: TGTGCCAGCAGCCCTCTCCCGGAGACGAACACTGAAGCTTTCTTT

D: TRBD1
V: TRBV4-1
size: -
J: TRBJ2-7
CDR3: CASSQPRQGGSYEQYF
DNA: TGCGCCAGCAGCCAGCCAAGACAGGGTGGGAGCTACGAGCAGTACTTC

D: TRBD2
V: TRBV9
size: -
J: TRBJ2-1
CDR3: CASSVSGSSYNEQFF
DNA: TGTGCCAGCAGCGTGAGCGGGAGCTCCTACAATGAGCAGTTCTTC

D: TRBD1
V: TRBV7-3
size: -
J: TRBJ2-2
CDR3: CASSLQGAHLTGELFF
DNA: TGTGCCAGCAGCTTACAGGGGGCCCATCTCACCGGGGAGCTGTTTTTT

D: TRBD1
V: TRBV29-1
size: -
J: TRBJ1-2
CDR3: CSVGQQRGYTF
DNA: TGCAGCGTGGGACAGCAACGCGGCTACACCTTC

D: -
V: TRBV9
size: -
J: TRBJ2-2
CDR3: CASSSEDGWTGELFF
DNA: TGTGCCAGCAGCTCAGAGGATGGCTGGACCGGGGAGCTGTTTTTT

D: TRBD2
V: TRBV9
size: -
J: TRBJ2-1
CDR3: CASSPYLAGALLNEQFF
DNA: TGTGCCAGCAGCCCATACCTAGCGGGGGCCCTCTTGAATGAGCAGTTCTTC

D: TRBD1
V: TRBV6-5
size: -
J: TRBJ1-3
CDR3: CASSYSDRVGNTIYF
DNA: TGTGCCAGCAGTTACTCGGACAGGGTCGGAAACACCATATATTTT

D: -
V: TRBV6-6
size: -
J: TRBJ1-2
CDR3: CASSYSILGSQGGYTF
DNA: TGTGCCAGCAGTTACTCGATCCTGGGCAGCCAGGGAGGCTACACCTTC

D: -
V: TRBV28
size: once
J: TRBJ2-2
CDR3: CASSLNGGLGNTGELFF
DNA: TGTGCCAGCAGTTTAAATGGCGGGCTGGGGAACACCGGGGAGCTGTTTTTT